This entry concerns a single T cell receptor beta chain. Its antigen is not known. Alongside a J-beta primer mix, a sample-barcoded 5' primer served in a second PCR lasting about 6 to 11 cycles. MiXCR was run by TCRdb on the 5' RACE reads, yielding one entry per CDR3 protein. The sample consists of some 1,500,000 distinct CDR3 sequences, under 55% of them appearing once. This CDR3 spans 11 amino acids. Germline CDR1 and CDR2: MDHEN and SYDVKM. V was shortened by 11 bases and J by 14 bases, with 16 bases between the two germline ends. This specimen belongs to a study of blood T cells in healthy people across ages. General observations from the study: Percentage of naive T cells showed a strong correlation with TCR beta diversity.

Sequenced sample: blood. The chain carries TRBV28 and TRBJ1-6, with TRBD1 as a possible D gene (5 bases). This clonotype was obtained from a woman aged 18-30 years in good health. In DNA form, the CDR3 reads TGTGCCCGCAAGGGGTCGGGGGCCCTCCACTTT. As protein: CARKGSGALHF.